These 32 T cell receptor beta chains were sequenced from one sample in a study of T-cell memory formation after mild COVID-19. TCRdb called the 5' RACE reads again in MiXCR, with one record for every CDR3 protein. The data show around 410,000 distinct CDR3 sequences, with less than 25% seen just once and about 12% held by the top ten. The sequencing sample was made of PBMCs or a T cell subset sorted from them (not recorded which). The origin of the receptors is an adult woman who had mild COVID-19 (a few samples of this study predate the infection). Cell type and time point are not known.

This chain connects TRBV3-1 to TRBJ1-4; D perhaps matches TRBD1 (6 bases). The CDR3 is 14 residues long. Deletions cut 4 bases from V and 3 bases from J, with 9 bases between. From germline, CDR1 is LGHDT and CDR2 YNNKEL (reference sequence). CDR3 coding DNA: TGTGCCAGCAGCCTAGACAGGTCTAATGAAAAACTGTTTTTT. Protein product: CASSLDRSNEKLFF.

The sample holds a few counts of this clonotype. The CDR3 sequence is CASSLWALGTENTIYF. CDR3 DNA sequence: TGTGCCAGCAGCCTTTGGGCCCTCGGGACCGAAAACACCATATATTTT. The rearrangement uses TRBV12-3 or TRBV12-4 and TRBJ1-3; D may be TRBD1 (5 bases). V was cut by 6 bases and J by 6 bases, with 21 bases left in between. This CDR3 has 16 residues.

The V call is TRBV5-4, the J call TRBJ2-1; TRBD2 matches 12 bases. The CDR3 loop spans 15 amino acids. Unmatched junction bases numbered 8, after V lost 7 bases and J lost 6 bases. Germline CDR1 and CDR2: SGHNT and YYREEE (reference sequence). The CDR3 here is CASGTLAGGINEQFF. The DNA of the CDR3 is TGTGCCAGCGGGACACTAGCGGGAGGAATCAATGAGCAGTTCTTC.

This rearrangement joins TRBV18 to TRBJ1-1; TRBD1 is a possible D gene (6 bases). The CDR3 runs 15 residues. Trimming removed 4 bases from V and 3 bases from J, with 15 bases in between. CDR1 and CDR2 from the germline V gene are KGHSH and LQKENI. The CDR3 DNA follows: TGTGCCAGCTCACGACGTCGGGGGGCTTACACTGAAGCTTTCTTT. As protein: CASSRRRGAYTEAFF.

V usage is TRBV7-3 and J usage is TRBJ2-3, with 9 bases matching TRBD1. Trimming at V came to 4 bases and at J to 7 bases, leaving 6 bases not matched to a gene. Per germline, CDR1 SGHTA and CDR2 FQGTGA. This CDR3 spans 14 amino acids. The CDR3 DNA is TGTGCCAGCAGCTCGGGACAGGGATTGAATACGCAGTATTTT. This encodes CASSSGQGLNTQYF.

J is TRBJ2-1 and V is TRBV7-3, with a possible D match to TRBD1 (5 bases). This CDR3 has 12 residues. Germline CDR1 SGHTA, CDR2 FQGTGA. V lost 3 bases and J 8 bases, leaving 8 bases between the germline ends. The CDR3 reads CASSFGAHEQFF. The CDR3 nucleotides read TGTGCCAGCAGCTTTGGGGCTCATGAGCAGTTCTTC.

CDR3 loop: CASSLRPTRSDSPLHF. CDR3 nucleotide sequence: TGCGCCAGCAGCCTACGGCCGACCCGGTCCGATTCACCCCTCCACTTT. The V and J genes are TRBV5-1 and TRBJ1-6; D uncertain. Germline assignment: CDR1 SGHRS and CDR2 YFSETQ. This CDR3 region has 16 residues. Trimming cost V 4 bases and J 8 bases, with 19 bases left between them.

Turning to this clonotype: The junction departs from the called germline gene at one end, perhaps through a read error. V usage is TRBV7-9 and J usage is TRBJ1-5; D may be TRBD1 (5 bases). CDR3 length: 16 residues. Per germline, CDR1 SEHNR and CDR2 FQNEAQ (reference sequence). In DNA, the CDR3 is TGTGCCATCAGCTTAGGCGGCGGGGCTGGCAATCAGCCCCAGCATTTT. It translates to CAISLGGGAGNQPQHF.

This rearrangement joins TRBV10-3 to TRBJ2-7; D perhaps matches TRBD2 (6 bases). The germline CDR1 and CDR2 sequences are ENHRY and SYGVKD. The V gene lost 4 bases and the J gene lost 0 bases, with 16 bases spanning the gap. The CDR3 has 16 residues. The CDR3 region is CAISARRGSSSYEQYF. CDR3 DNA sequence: TGTGCCATCAGTGCTCGTCGGGGGTCGAGCTCCTACGAGCAGTACTTC.

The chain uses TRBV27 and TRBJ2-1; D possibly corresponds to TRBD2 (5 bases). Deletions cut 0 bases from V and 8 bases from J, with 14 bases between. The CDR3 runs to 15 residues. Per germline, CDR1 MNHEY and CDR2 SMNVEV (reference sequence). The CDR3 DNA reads TGTGCCAGCAGTTTATCTGGAGTTGGAGGAGATGAGCAGTTCTTC. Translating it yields CASSLSGVGGDEQFF.

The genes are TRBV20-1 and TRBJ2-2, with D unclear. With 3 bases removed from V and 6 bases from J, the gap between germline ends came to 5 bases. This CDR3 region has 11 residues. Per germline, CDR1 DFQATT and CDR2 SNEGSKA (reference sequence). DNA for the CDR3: TGCAGTGCTAGTAGGGCCGGGGAGCTGTTTTTT. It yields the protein CSASRAGELFF.

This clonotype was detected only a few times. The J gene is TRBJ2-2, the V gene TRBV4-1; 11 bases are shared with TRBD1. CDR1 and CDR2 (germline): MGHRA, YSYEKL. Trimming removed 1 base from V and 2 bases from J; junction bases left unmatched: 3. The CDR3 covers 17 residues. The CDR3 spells CASSQAGTGGNTGELFF. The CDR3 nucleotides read TGCGCCAGCAGCCAAGCCGGGACAGGGGGTAACACCGGGGAGCTGTTTTTT.

This CDR3 reads CASRMGASGYNEQFF. The CDR3, as DNA: TGTGCCAGCAGGATGGGGGCTAGCGGTTACAATGAGCAGTTCTTC. V is TRBV7-2 and J is TRBJ2-1; TRBD2 is a possible D gene (7 bases). V lost 6 bases and J lost 4, with 16 bases in between. The CDR3 is 15 residues long. In germline, CDR1 is SGHTA, CDR2 FQGNSA.

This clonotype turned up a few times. The CDR3 DNA is TGCAGTGCTAGAGGAATCTCCTACAATGAGCAGTTCTTC. Translating gives CSARGISYNEQFF. The rearrangement uses TRBV20-1 and TRBJ2-1, with D unclear. Germline V gene data show CDR1 as DFQATT and CDR2 as SNEGSKA (reference sequence). The V gene lost 1 base and the J gene lost 0 bases, with 4 bases spanning the gap. This CDR3 region has 13 residues.

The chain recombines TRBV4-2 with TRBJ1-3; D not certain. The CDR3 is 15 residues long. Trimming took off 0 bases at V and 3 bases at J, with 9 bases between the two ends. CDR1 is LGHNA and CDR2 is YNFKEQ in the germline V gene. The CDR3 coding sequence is TGTGCCAGCAGCCAAGATCCCTCCTTTGGAAACACCATATATTTT. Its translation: CASSQDPSFGNTIYF.

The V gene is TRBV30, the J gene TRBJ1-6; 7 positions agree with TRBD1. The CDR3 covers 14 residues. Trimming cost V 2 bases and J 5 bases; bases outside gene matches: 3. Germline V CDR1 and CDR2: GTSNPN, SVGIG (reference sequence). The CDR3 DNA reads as TGTGCCTGGAGTCGACAGGGTAATAATTCACCCCTCCACTTT. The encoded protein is CAWSRQGNNSPLHF.

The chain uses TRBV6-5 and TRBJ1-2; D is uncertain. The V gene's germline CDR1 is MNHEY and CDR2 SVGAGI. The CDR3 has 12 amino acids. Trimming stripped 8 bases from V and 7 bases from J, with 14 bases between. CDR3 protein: CASAPVGLGYTF. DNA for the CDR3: TGTGCCAGCGCGCCTGTCGGGCTTGGCTACACCTTC.

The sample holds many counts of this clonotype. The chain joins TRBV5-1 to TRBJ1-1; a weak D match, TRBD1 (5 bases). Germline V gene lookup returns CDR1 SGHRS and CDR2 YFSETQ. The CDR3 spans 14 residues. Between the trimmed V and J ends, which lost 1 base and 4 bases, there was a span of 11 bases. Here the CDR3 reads CASSLWGLGTEAFF. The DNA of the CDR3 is TGCGCCAGCAGCTTGTGGGGCTTGGGCACTGAAGCTTTCTTT.

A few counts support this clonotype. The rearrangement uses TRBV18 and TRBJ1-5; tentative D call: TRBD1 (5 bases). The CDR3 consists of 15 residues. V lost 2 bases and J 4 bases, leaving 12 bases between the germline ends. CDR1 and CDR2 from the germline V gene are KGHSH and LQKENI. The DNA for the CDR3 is TGTGCCAGCTCACCATTGTCAGGGCCTAATCAGCCCCAGCATTTT. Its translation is CASSPLSGPNQPQHF.

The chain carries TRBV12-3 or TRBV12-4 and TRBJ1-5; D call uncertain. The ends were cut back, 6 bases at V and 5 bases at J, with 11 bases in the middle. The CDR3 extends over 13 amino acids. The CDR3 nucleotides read TGTGCCAGCAGCCCGTTAAGGGATCAGCCCCAGCATTTT. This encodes CASSPLRDQPQHF.

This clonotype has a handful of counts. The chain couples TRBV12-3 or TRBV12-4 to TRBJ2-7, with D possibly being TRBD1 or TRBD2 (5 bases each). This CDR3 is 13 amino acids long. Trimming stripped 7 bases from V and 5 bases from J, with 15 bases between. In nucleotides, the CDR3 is TGTGCCAGCACCCCGGGGCCTGGGGACGAGCAGTACTTC. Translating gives CASTPGPGDEQYF.

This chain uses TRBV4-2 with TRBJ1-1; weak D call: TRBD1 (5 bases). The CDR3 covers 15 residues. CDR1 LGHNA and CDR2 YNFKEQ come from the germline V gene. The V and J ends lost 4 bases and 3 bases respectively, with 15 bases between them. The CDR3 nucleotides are TGTGCCAGCAGCCCAACCATGACAGATTACACTGAAGCTTTCTTT. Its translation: CASSPTMTDYTEAFF.

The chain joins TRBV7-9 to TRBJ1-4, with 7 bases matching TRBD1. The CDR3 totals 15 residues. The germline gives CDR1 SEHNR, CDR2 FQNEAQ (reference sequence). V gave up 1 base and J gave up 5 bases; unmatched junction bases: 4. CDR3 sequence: CASSLVGRGNEKLFF. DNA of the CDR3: TGTGCCAGCAGCTTAGTGGGCAGGGGGAATGAAAAACTGTTTTTT.

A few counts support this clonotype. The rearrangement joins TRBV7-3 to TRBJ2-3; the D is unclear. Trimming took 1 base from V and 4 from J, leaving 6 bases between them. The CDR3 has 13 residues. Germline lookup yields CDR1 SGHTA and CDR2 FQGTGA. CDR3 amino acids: CASSLRASDTQYF. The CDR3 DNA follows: TGTGCCAGCAGCTTAAGGGCCTCAGATACGCAGTATTTT.

As DNA, the CDR3 is TGTGCCAGCAGTTTATCCCTGGAGTGGATGAACACTGAAGCTTTCTTT. Its protein product is CASSLSLEWMNTEAFF. This chain connects TRBV27 to TRBJ1-1, with no clear D. The germline CDR1 and CDR2 sequences are MNHEY and SMNVEV (reference sequence). There are 16 residues in the CDR3. Between the trimmed V and J ends, which lost 0 bases and 0 bases, there was a span of 11 bases.

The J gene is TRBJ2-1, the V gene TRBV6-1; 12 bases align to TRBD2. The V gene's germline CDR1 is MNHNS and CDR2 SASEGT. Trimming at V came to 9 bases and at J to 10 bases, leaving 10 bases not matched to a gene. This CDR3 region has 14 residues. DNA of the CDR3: TGTGCCAGTCCTAGCGGGGGGGACGTCGAGGAGCAGTTCTTC. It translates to CASPSGGDVEEQFF.

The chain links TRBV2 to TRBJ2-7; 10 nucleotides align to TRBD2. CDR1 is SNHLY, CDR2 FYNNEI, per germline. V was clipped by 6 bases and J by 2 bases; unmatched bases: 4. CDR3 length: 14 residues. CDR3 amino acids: CASRRTSGTYEQYF. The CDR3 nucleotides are TGTGCCAGCAGGAGGACTAGCGGAACCTACGAGCAGTACTTC.

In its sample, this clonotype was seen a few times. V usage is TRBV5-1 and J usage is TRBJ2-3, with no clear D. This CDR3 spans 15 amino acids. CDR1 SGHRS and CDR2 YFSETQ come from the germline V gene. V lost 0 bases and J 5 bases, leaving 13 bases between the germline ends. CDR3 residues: CASSLGASPRDTQYF. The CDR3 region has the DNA TGCGCCAGCAGCTTGGGGGCCAGCCCGAGAGATACGCAGTATTTT. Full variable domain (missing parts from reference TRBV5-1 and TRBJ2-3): KAGVTQTPRYLIKTRGQQVTLSCSPISGHRSVSWYQQTPGQGLQFLFEYFSETQRNKGNFPGRFSGRQFSNSRSEMNVSTLELGDSALYLCASSLGASPRDTQYFGPGTRLTVL.

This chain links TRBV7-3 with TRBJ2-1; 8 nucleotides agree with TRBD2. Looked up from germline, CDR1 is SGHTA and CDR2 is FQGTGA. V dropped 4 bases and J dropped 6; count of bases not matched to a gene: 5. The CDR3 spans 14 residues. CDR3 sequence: CASSSRLAPNEQFF. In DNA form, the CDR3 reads TGTGCCAGCAGCTCCCGACTAGCGCCCAATGAGCAGTTCTTC. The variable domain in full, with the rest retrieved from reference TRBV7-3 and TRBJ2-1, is GAGVSQTPSNKVTEKGKYVELRCDPISGHTALYWYRQSLGQGPEFLIYFQGTGAADDSGLPNDRFFAVRPEGSVSTLKIQRTERGDSAVYLCASSSRLAPNEQFFGPGTRLTVL.

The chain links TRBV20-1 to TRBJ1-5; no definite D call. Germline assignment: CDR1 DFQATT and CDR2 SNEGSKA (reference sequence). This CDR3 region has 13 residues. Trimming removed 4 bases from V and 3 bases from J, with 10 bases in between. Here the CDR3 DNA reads TGCAGTGCTACATCGGGCCCCAATCAGCCCCAGCATTTT. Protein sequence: CSATSGPNQPQHF.

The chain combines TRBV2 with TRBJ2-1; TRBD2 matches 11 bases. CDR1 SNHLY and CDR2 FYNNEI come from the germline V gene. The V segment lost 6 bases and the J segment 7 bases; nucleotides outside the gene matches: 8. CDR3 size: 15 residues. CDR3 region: CASRSGTSGQNEQFF. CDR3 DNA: TGTGCCAGCAGGTCCGGGACTAGCGGACAGAATGAGCAGTTCTTC.

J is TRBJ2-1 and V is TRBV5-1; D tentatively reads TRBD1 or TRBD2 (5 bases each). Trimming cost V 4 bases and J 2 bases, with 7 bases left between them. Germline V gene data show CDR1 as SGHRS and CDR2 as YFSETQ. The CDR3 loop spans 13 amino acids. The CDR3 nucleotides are TGCGCCAGCAGCAGGGGACCCTACAATGAGCAGTTCTTC. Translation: CASSRGPYNEQFF.